This TCR beta chain came from a study of cytomegalovirus exposure and HLA in healthy donors. Findings and limits, study-wide: In vitro checks showed that three CMV-associated chains really do target CMV antigens.

From the approximately 110-subject validation cohort, which was separate from the roughly 670-subject first cohort, the donors were drawn. For this clone: Its antigen is currently unknown.

The assay was immunoSEQ multiplex PCR, and TCRdb's table has in-frame clones only and misses some. Of fewer than 130,000 clones in the sample, over 85% were seen once. Sequencing input: PBMCs. The source of this sequence is a woman younger than 35 in good health and CMV-seronegative.

The CDR3 nucleotides read TGCAGCGTGGCGGGGGGGATCACCGGGGAGCTGTTTTTT. The encoded protein is CSVAGGITGELFF. V and J are TRBV29-1 and TRBJ2-2; 9 bases fit TRBD2. This CDR3 comprises 13 residues. Trimming took 6 bases from V and 4 from J; bases not matched to a gene: 3. The germline V gene has CDR1 SQVTM and CDR2 ANQGSEA.